This passage covers 29 T cell receptor beta chains from one sample sequenced in a study of T cell responses to AZD1222 COVID-19 vaccine. Only in-frame clones appear in the TCRdb table, and some are missing; sequencing was by immunoSEQ multiplex PCR. The sample has 90,000 or so clones; 89% are singletons. The sample here was peripheral blood, taken on day 0 of AZD1222 vaccination. All receptors derive from an adult in good health.

V usage is TRBV9 and J usage is TRBJ2-2; D gene unclear. This CDR3 contains 14 residues. V gave up 1 base and J gave up 7 bases, with 11 bases separating them. CDR1 is SGDLS, CDR2 YYNGEE, per germline. CDR3 loop: CASSVFSENGELFF. The CDR3 DNA follows: TGTGCCAGCAGCGTATTCAGTGAGAACGGGGAGCTGTTTTTT.

The V gene is TRBV20-1, the J gene TRBJ2-5; the D gene is possibly TRBD2 (5 bases). The ends were cut back, 3 bases at V and 5 bases at J, with 16 bases in the middle. The CDR3 runs 14 residues. Germline V gene data show CDR1 as DFQATT and CDR2 as SNEGSKA (reference sequence). The CDR3, as DNA: TGCAGTGCTAGTCTCCCCAGCGGCCTGGAGACCCAGTACTTC. Translating it yields CSASLPSGLETQYF.

The rearrangement uses TRBV6-2 or TRBV6-3 and TRBJ1-1, with D uncertain. The V gene's germline CDR1 is MNHEY and CDR2 SVGEGT. The V end was cut by 4 bases, the J end by 1 base, with 4 bases between. This CDR3 has 12 amino acids. The DNA for the CDR3 is TGTGCCAGCAGTTTAGAGAACACTGAAGCTTTCTTT. Protein sequence: CASSLENTEAFF.

This rearrangement joins TRBV5-1 to TRBJ2-5; the match to TRBD1 covers 9 bases. Germline-derived CDR1 and CDR2 are SGHRS and YFSETQ. The CDR3 is 16 residues long. The V gene end was trimmed by 2 bases and the J gene end by 6 bases; junction bases not matched to a gene: 11. Here the CDR3 reads CASSLVRTGVLKTQYF. DNA for the CDR3: TGCGCCAGCAGCTTAGTTCGGACAGGGGTTTTGAAGACCCAGTACTTC.

The chain uses TRBV7-3 and TRBJ1-1, with 7 bases identical to TRBD1. Looked up from germline, CDR1 is SGHTA and CDR2 is FQGTGA. Germline trimming cut 5 bases from V and 5 bases from J; bases unmatched to any gene: 5. CDR3 length equals 13 residues. CDR3 nucleotides: TGTGCCAGCAGCCTGGGACAGAGGACTGAAGCTTTCTTT. This encodes CASSLGQRTEAFF. The variable domain in full, with the rest retrieved from reference TRBV7-3 and TRBJ1-1, is GAGVSQTPSNKVTEKGKYVELRCDPISGHTALYWYRQSLGQGPEFLIYFQGTGAADDSGLPNDRFFAVRPEGSVSTLKIQRTERGDSAVYLCASSLGQRTEAFFGQGTRLTVV.

The CDR3 here is CASSPGQDTDTQYF. Here the CDR3 DNA reads TGCGCCAGCAGCCCCGGACAAGATACAGATACGCAGTATTTT. The chain combines TRBV5-1 with TRBJ2-3; perhaps TRBD1 as D (5 bases). Trimming cost V 4 bases and J 3 bases, with 12 bases left between them. Germline CDR1 and CDR2: SGHRS and YFSETQ. The CDR3 has 14 amino acids.

Concerning this clone: The sample contains more than one DNA sequence encoding this CDR3. V usage is TRBV7-9 and J usage is TRBJ1-1, with D possibly TRBD1 on 6 matching bases. The CDR3 spans 13 residues. Germline lookup yields CDR1 SEHNR and CDR2 FQNEAQ (reference sequence). Trimming left V 3 bases short and J 2 bases short, with 7 bases between. CDR3 DNA: TGTGCCAGCAGCTTTGGGGGCAACACTGAAGCTTTCTTT. It encodes CASSFGGNTEAFF. Looking up the rest from reference TRBV7-9 and TRBJ1-1 gives the full variable domain: DTGVSQNPRHKITKRGQNVTFRCDPISEHNRLYWYRQTLGQGPEFLTYFQNEAQLEKSRLLSDRFSAERPKGSFSTLEIQRTEQGDSAMYLCASSFGGNTEAFFGQGTRLTVV.

V usage is TRBV19 and J usage is TRBJ1-6; D gene uncertain. This CDR3 is 17 amino acids long. With 3 bases removed from V and 0 bases from J, the gap between germline ends came to 12 bases. In germline, CDR1 is LNHDA, CDR2 SQIVND (reference sequence). The CDR3 bases are TGTGCCAGTAGTATTCCACAGAGGAGCTCCTATAATTCACCCCTCCACTTT. The encoded protein is CASSIPQRSSYNSPLHF. Full variable domain (remainder filled in from reference TRBV19 and TRBJ1-6): DGGITQSPKYLFRKEGQNVTLSCEQNLNHDAMYWYRQDPGQGLRLIYYSQIVNDFQKGDIAEGYSVSREKKESFPLTVTSAQKNPTAFYLCASSIPQRSSYNSPLHFGNGTRLTVT.

The rearrangement uses TRBV7-9 and TRBJ1-1, with D possibly being TRBD1 (5 bases). The CDR3 spans 14 residues. The germline gives CDR1 SEHNR, CDR2 FQNEAQ (reference sequence). V was cut by 5 bases and J by 0 bases, with 10 bases left in between. In DNA, the CDR3 is TGTGCCAGCAGCGCGGGACGGATGAACACTGAAGCTTTCTTT. It is translated as CASSAGRMNTEAFF.

This chain connects TRBV7-2 to TRBJ1-5, with D maybe TRBD1 (5 bases). V was pared by 3 bases and J by 4 bases, with 10 bases between. Germline V CDR1 and CDR2: SGHTA, FQGNSA. The CDR3 has 14 amino acids. The CDR3 loop reads CASSLGDGNQPQHF. Here the CDR3 DNA reads TGTGCCAGCAGCTTGGGGGACGGAAATCAGCCCCAGCATTTT.

The V and J genes are TRBV5-1 and TRBJ2-1, with a possible D match to TRBD1 (5 bases). CDR1 is SGHRS and CDR2 is YFSETQ in the germline V gene. The CDR3 has 16 residues. With 0 bases removed from V and 7 bases from J, the gap between germline ends came to 17 bases. CDR3 coding DNA: TGCGCCAGCAGCTTGGTTTTGCAGGGTGGTTCGAATGAGCAGTTCTTC. As protein: CASSLVLQGGSNEQFF.

The rearrangement uses TRBV19 and TRBJ2-3; D ambiguous. V gave up 3 bases and J gave up 2 bases, with 15 bases separating them. CDR1 is LNHDA, CDR2 SQIVND, per germline (reference sequence). The CDR3 totals 16 residues. The DNA for the CDR3 is TGTGCCAGTAGTATCGGGTCGGCCGGCTTCACAGATACGCAGTATTTT. Translation gives CASSIGSAGFTDTQYF.

This sequence joins TRBV2 and TRBJ2-2, with TRBD2 matching over 11 bases. The CDR3 loop spans 15 amino acids. J was trimmed by 8 bases and V by 6 bases; bases with no gene match: 8. Germline lookup yields CDR1 SNHLY and CDR2 FYNNEI. The CDR3 loop is CASRRTSGPVGELFF. The DNA for the CDR3 is TGTGCCAGCAGGAGGACTAGCGGGCCCGTAGGGGAGCTGTTTTTT. Variable domain in full (rest from reference TRBV2 and TRBJ2-2): EPEVTQTPSHQVTQMGQEVILRCVPISNHLYFYWYRQILGQKVEFLVSFYNNEISEKSEIFDDQFSVERPDGSNFTLKIRSTKLEDSAMYFCASRRTSGPVGELFFGEGSRLTVL.

The V gene is TRBV10-3, the J gene TRBJ2-3; 9 nucleotides line up with TRBD2. V shed 10 bases and J 1 base; nucleotides not matched to a gene: 12. The CDR3 extends over 16 amino acids. The V gene's germline CDR1 is ENHRY and CDR2 SYGVKD. The CDR3 sequence: CATKGASGDRTDTQYF. The CDR3 DNA follows: TGTGCCACCAAGGGAGCTAGCGGGGACCGCACAGATACGCAGTATTTT.

The V call is TRBV11-2, the J call TRBJ2-3; D may be TRBD1 or TRBD2 (5 bases each). The ends were cut back, 3 bases at V and 10 bases at J, with 23 bases in the middle. The CDR3 length is 16 residues. In germline, CDR1 is SGHAT, CDR2 FQNNGV. The CDR3: CASSLRKGTYGLSQYF. Here the CDR3 DNA reads TGTGCCAGCAGCTTGCGTAAAGGGACCTACGGGCTTTCGCAGTATTTT. The full variable domain, with the rest looked up from reference TRBV11-2 and TRBJ2-3, is EAGVAQSPRYKIIEKRQSVAFWCNPISGHATLYWYQQILGQGPKLLIQFQNNGVVDDSQLPKDRFSAERLKGVDSTLKIQPAKLEDSAVYLCASSLRKGTYGLSQYFGPGTRLTVL.

The rearrangement joins TRBV19 to TRBJ2-7; 8 positions agree with TRBD2. Germline V gives CDR1 LNHDA, CDR2 SQIVND (reference sequence). J gave up 2 bases and V 1 base, and 4 bases lay outside the gene matches. This CDR3 comprises 15 residues. CDR3 bases: TGTGCCAGTAGTATAGCGGGGCGGGGGGCCTACGAGCAGTACTTC. Protein product: CASSIAGRGAYEQYF.

The chain employs TRBV6-2 or TRBV6-3 and TRBJ1-5; D is ambiguous. Trimming shortened V by 2 bases and J by 2 bases, and 13 bases separated the two germline ends. There are 16 residues in the CDR3. Germline lookup yields CDR1 MNHEY and CDR2 SVGEGT. CDR3 sequence reads: CASSYEVGRGNQPQHF. CDR3 in DNA: TGTGCCAGCAGTTACGAAGTCGGAAGGGGCAATCAGCCCCAGCATTTT.

The chain recombines TRBV3-1 (or the pseudogene TRBV3-2) with TRBJ1-2, with a weak D call TRBD1 (5 bases). Per the germline V gene, CDR1 is LGHDT and CDR2 is YNNKEL (reference sequence). CDR3 size: 12 residues. Trimming removed 2 bases from V and 8 bases from J, with 9 bases in between. The CDR3 nucleotides are TGTGCCAGCAGCCAACAGGGCCGGGGCTACACCTTC. Encoded protein: CASSQQGRGYTF.

CDR3 in amino acids: CASSLKEELTAPSDSISYEQYF. For the CDR3, the DNA is TGTGCCAGCAGCTTAAAGGAAGAGTTAACGGCCCCTTCGGACAGTATCTCCTACGAGCAGTACTTC. This sequence joins TRBV7-3 and TRBJ2-7, with D perhaps TRBD1 (6 bases). CDR3 length: 22 amino acids. V lost 1 base, J lost 0 bases, and 31 bases lay in between. Germline loops: CDR1 SGHTA, CDR2 FQGTGA.

This chain connects TRBV5-5 to TRBJ1-3; weak D call: TRBD1 (6 bases). The ends were cut back, 3 bases at V and 3 bases at J, with 10 bases in the middle. Germline lookup yields CDR1 SGHKS and CDR2 YYEKEE (reference sequence). CDR3 length: 14 residues. The CDR3 protein is CASSSRGSGNTIYF. The CDR3 DNA reads as TGTGCCAGCAGCTCCAGGGGTAGTGGAAACACCATATATTTT.

The chain carries TRBV4-1 and TRBJ1-1; D is undetermined. The germline CDR1 and CDR2 sequences are MGHRA and YSYEKL. V was shortened by 0 bases and J by 3 bases, with 14 bases between the two germline ends. This CDR3 is built from 16 residues. The chain's CDR3 is CASSQELGKGYTEAFF. Here the CDR3 DNA reads TGCGCCAGCAGCCAAGAGCTCGGAAAGGGTTACACTGAAGCTTTCTTT.

The CDR3 DNA sequence: TGTGCCAGCAGCTTAAGATGGGACAGGGGCCTAGGATACGATGGCTACACCTTC. Translating gives CASSLRWDRGLGYDGYTF. This rearrangement joins TRBV7-2 to TRBJ1-2; 10 nucleotides agree with TRBD1. Germline assignment: CDR1 SGHTA and CDR2 FQGNSA. This CDR3 has 18 amino acids. The ends lost 2 bases at V and 6 bases at J; junction bases unmatched: 15.

This CDR3 reads CASSEAQLAGGHEQFF. DNA for the CDR3: TGTGCCAGCAGTGAAGCGCAACTAGCGGGGGGACATGAGCAGTTCTTC. The chain employs TRBV6-1 and TRBJ2-1; TRBD2 matches 12 bases. V was clipped by 0 bases and J by 8 bases; unmatched bases: 5. CDR3 length: 16 amino acids. Germline V CDR1 and CDR2: MNHNS, SASEGT.

The J gene is TRBJ1-5, the V gene TRBV19; the D gene is possibly TRBD1 (6 bases). V lost 1 base and J 2 bases, leaving 9 bases between the germline ends. The CDR3 covers 15 residues. Germline CDR1 is LNHDA and CDR2 is SQIVND (reference sequence). CDR3 loop: CASSIGAGGNQPQHF. The CDR3 region has the DNA TGTGCCAGTAGTATAGGGGCAGGGGGCAATCAGCCCCAGCATTTT.

The gene calls are TRBV9 and TRBJ1-1, with 8 bases fitting TRBD1. This CDR3 spans 14 amino acids. Per germline, CDR1 SGDLS and CDR2 YYNGEE. V lost 4 bases, J lost 2 bases, and 4 bases stayed unmatched. The CDR3 sequence is CASSPGQANTEAFF. The CDR3 DNA reads as TGTGCCAGCAGCCCGGGACAGGCAAACACTGAAGCTTTCTTT.

The chain carries TRBV19 and TRBJ1-4, with D possibly matching TRBD1 (6 bases). Per the germline V gene, CDR1 is LNHDA and CDR2 is SQIVND (reference sequence). Trimming took off 3 bases at V and 3 bases at J, with 17 bases between the two ends. The CDR3 sequence is 17 residues long. CDR3 amino acids: CASSIPPLGAPNEKLFF. CDR3 sequence (DNA): TGTGCCAGTAGTATCCCTCCACTGGGGGCTCCTAATGAAAAACTGTTTTTT.

Only one count was recorded for this clone. One end of the junction does not line up with germline, which may come from a read error. The gene calls are TRBV7-7 and TRBJ1-4, with a tentative D call TRBD1 (5 bases). Germline V lookup: CDR1 SSHAT, CDR2 FNYEAQ (reference sequence). The CDR3 spans 18 residues. The CDR3 is CASSPSGTQTPTNEKLFF. DNA for the CDR3: TGTGCTAGCAGCCCTTCAGGGACCCAGACCCCAACTAATGAAAAACTGTTTTTT.

The chain employs TRBV18 and TRBJ1-1; maybe TRBD1 (5 bases). CDR1 and CDR2 from the germline V gene are KGHSH and LQKENI. Trimming cost V 5 bases and J 0 bases, with 10 bases left between them. The CDR3 covers 14 residues. CDR3 in amino acids: CASSFQGLNTEAFF. The DNA for the CDR3 is TGTGCCAGCTCATTCCAGGGCTTGAACACTGAAGCTTTCTTT.

The chain carries TRBV12-5 and TRBJ1-5; D is ambiguous. The V end lost 2 bases, the J end lost 6 bases, and 14 bases lay between the germline ends. The CDR3 is made up of 15 amino acids. Germline V gene lookup returns CDR1 LGHNT and CDR2 FRNRAP. The CDR3 DNA sequence: TGTGCTAGTGGTTTGCACGGACTAGCTGGTCAGCCCCAGCATTTT. Its translation: CASGLHGLAGQPQHF.